What follows describes a single T cell receptor beta chain. The data derive from a study of OX40 agonist ivuxolimab in advanced cancers. The CDR3 is 16 amino acids. Germline CDR1 is MDHEN and CDR2 is SYDVKM. V was clipped by 7 bases and J by 2 bases, with 19 bases between them. Sequencing was performed with immunoSEQ multiplex PCR; in TCRdb, only in-frame clones are kept and a portion is missing. The data hold some 62,000 clones, with about 90% observed a single time. The sample in question was CD4+ or CD8+ T cells sorted from blood, obtained in a trial of the OX40 agonist ivuxolimab. The chain is built from TRBV28 and TRBJ2-3; a possible D gene is TRBD1 (6 bases). This clonotype was obtained from an adult with an advanced solid tumor such as melanoma, head and neck, liver or kidney cancer. CDR3 amino acids: CASKYRDDVYTDTQYF. Here the CDR3 DNA reads TGTGCCAGCAAATACAGGGACGATGTTTACACAGATACGCAGTATTTT.